These T cell receptor beta chains were read from a single sample in a study of T cell clusters in autoimmune cytopenias. After re-calling the multiplex PCR reads, TCRdb lists one entry per CDR3 protein, DNA absent. The listing records 13,000 to 15,000 distinct CDR3 sequences. The material sequenced was peripheral blood. These receptor sequences come from a human donor with an autoimmune cytopenia or autoimmune hepatitis (not recorded which). The CDR3 runs from the conserved cysteine through the conserved F or W. The order of the fields is clone size, J gene, V gene, CDR3 protein. Not every row has a clone size; where given, it reads once, few, many or a size class.

size: medium-sized; J: TRBJ2-5; V: TRBV6-5; CDR3: CASTRDRETQYF
size: -; J: TRBJ1-2; V: TRBV6-1; CDR3: CASSSTGTAVGYTF
size: medium-sized; J: TRBJ2-7; V: TRBV6-6; CDR3: CASSADSYEQYF
size: -; J: TRBJ1-5; V: TRBV15; CDR3: CATSRAGTGDYSNQPQHF
size: -; J: TRBJ1-1; V: TRBV15; CDR3: CATSRDPGGTEAFF
size: -; J: TRBJ2-3; V: TRBV6-6; CDR3: CASSYGTGVQGTQYF
size: medium-sized; J: TRBJ2-1; V: TRBV11-1; CDR3: CASSPGQGSYNEQFF
size: medium-sized; J: TRBJ2-1; V: TRBV19; CDR3: CASRPGLAGVGQFF
size: medium-sized; J: TRBJ2-7; V: TRBV6-5; CDR3: CASSYQGYRQYF
size: -; J: TRBJ1-4; V: TRBV30; CDR3: CAWSQRTGDEKLFF
size: -; J: TRBJ2-5; V: TRBV20-1; CDR3: CSARGQRGIETQYF
size: -; J: TRBJ2-1; V: TRBV6-5; CDR3: CASSRTLSSYNEQFF
size: -; J: TRBJ1-5; V: TRBV5-6; CDR3: CASSLRQGTGNQPQHF
size: -; J: TRBJ1-5; V: TRBV6-4; CDR3: CASSDSLGWERTLGSNQPQHF
size: -; J: TRBJ1-2; V: TRBV12-3/TRBV12-4; CDR3: CASSLLGASGYTF
size: -; J: TRBJ2-5; V: TRBV10-3; CDR3: CAISETSGYQETQYF
size: -; J: TRBJ1-5; V: TRBV5-6; CDR3: CASSLAASNQPQHF
size: medium-sized; J: TRBJ2-7; V: TRBV29-1; CDR3: CSVEERPSYEQYF
size: -; J: TRBJ1-6; V: TRBV6-5; CDR3: CASGGFGNSPLHF
size: medium-sized; J: TRBJ2-6; V: TRBV30; CDR3: CAWSGTGGGANVLTF
size: -; J: TRBJ1-5; V: TRBV19; CDR3: CASSSKRNNQPQHF
size: -; J: TRBJ2-5; V: TRBV19; CDR3: CASSMGGAGGQETQYF
size: -; J: TRBJ2-3; V: TRBV5-4; CDR3: CASSSYLGGADTQYF
size: -; J: TRBJ2-1; V: TRBV15; CDR3: CATSRGTRRGEQFF
size: medium-sized; J: TRBJ1-1; V: TRBV19; CDR3: CASSGNRGWNTEAFF
size: -; J: TRBJ1-5; V: TRBV6-1; CDR3: CASSELTGGASNQPQHF
size: -; J: TRBJ2-1; V: TRBV29-1; CDR3: CSVVSGHTDTQFF
size: -; J: TRBJ1-1; V: TRBV5-1; CDR3: CASSISLNTEAFF
size: -; J: TRBJ1-6; V: TRBV5-6; CDR3: CASSLGSPNSPLHF
size: -; J: TRBJ2-2; V: TRBV12-3/TRBV12-4; CDR3: CASSPRTEGAGELFF
size: -; J: TRBJ1-2; V: TRBV27; CDR3: CASSTTGGSSNYGYTF